The entry that follows covers one T cell receptor beta chain sequence. Its target is not known. This entry belongs to a study of T cell responses to AZD1222 COVID-19 vaccine. Study-wide findings and caveats: There were mostly white British donors and more females than males, and clonal diversity was possibly underestimated. After two AZD1222 doses, spike-specific TCR breadth and depth rose versus day 0. Reports indicate that nearly half of spike-specific TCRs are directed at unmutated variant regions.

TCRdb keeps only in-frame clones here, not all; method: immunoSEQ multiplex PCR. The table lists some 150,000 clones, 86% of them singletons, with over 4.5% in the top ten. Second-dose intervals near 4 or 12 weeks were combined. From germline, CDR1 is MGHRA and CDR2 YSYEKL. The CDR3 runs to 13 residues. Trimming left V 1 base short and J 7 bases short, with 8 bases between. The receptor was derived from an adult who received the AZD1222 COVID-19 vaccine. Sequencing was performed on peripheral blood, taken 28 days after the second AZD1222 dose. The chain links TRBV4-1 to TRBJ1-5, with D tentatively TRBD1 (6 bases). In nucleotides, the CDR3 is TGCGCCAGCAGCCAAGGGACAGAGCAGCCCCAGCATTTT. This translates into CASSQGTEQPQHF.